This T cell receptor (beta chain) originates from a study of Ad26.COV2.S vaccination and SARS-CoV-2 variants. Study-level points and caveats: Post-vaccination breadth of spike-specific CD8+ and CD4+ T cell responses was reportedly substantial. Measures of TCR breadth and depth may have fallen short of total T cell responses. Recipients of either vaccine or placebo displayed similar breadth of non-spike TCRs. Higher spike-specific TCR breadth was found in vaccine recipients than in placebo recipients.

Trimming took off 2 bases at V and 4 bases at J, with 7 bases between the two ends. The CDR3 contains 13 residues. CDR1 and CDR2 (germline): MNHNY, SVGAGI (reference sequence). A remark on this clone: Its antigen is not identified.

TCRdb keeps only in-frame clones here, not all; method: immunoSEQ multiplex PCR. The sample includes 300,000 to 450,000 clones, roughly 94% of them seen just once. The chain couples TRBV6-6 to TRBJ2-3; the D is unclear. Sequenced here: peripheral blood, sampled after recovery from COVID-19. The clonotype was recovered from a human donor who had recovered from COVID-19. CDR3 DNA: TGTGCCAGCAGTTACCCGCCCCCAGATACGCAGTATTTT. Protein: CASSYPPPDTQYF.